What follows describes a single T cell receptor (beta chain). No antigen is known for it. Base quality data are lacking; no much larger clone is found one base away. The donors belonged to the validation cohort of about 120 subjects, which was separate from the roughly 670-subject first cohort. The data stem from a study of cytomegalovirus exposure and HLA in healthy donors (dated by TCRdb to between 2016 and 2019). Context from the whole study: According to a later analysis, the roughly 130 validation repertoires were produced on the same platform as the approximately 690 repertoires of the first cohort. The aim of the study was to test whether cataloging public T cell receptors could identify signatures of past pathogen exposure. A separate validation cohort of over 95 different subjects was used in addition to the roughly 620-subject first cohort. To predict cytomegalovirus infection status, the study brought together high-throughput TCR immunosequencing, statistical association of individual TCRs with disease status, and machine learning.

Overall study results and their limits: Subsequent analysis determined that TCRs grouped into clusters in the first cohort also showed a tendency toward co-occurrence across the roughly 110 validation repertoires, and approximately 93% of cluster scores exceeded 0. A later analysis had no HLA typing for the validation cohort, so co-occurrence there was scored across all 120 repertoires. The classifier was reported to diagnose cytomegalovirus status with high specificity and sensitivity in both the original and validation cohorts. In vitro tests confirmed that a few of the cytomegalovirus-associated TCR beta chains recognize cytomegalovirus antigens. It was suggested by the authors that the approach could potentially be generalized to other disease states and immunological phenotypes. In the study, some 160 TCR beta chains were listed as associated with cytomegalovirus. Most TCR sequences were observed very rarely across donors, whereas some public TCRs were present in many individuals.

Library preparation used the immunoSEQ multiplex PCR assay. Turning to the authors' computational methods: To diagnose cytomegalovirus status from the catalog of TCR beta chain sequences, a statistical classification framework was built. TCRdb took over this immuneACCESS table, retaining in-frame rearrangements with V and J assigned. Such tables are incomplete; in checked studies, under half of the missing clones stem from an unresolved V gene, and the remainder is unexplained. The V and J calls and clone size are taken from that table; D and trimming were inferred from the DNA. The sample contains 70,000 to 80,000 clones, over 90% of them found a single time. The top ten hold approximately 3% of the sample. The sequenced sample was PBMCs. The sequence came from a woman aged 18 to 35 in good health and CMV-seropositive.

The nucleotides read TGTGCCAGCAGCTTGGGGTCGGACAGGGGGCGCCGGGAGCAGTTCTTC. This gives the protein CASSLGSDRGRREQFF. This receptor chain uses TRBV5-6 and TRBJ2-1, with TRBD1 matching 11 junction bases. CDR1 is given as SGHDT and CDR2 as YYEEEE, both from the germline V gene. V loses 0 bases at its end and J loses 10 bases; junction bases beyond the gene matches: 9. The CDR3 numbers 16 residues from cysteine through phenylalanine. Only CDR3 DNA is held: 48 bases, read in frame from base 1.